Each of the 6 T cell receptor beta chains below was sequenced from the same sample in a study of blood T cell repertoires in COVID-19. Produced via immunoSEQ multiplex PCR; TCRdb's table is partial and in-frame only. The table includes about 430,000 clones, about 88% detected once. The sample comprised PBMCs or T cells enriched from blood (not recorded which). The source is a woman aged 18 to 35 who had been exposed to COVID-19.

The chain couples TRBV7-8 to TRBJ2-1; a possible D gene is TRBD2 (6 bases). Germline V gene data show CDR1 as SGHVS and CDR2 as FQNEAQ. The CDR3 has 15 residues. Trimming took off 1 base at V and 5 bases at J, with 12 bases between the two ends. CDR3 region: CASSLGGGNDNEQFF. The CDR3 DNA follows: TGTGCCAGCAGCTTAGGGGGCGGGAATGACAATGAGCAGTTCTTC.

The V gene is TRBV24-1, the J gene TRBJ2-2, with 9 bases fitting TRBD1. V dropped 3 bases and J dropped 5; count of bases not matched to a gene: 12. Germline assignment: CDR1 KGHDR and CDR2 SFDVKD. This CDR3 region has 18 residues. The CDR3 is CATSDHTPGTGMTGELFF. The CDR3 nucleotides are TGTGCCACCAGTGATCACACCCCCGGGACAGGGATGACCGGGGAGCTGTTTTTT.

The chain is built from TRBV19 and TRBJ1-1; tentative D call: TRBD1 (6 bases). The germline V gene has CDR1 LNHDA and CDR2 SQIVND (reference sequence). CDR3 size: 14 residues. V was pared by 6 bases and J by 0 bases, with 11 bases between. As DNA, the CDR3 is TGTGCCAGTAGGTTGGACAGATTGAACACTGAAGCTTTCTTT. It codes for CASRLDRLNTEAFF.

CDR3 protein: CASRPLEPGTSIRSTQYF. The CDR3 nucleotides are TGTGCCAGCAGGCCTCTTGAACCCGGGACTAGTATCCGGAGCACGCAGTATTTT. The J gene is TRBJ2-3, the V gene TRBV7-8, with 8 nucleotides matching TRBD2. After removal of 6 bases from V and 9 bases from J, the junction contained 23 bases not matched to a gene. Germline CDR1 is SGHVS and CDR2 is FQNEAQ. The CDR3 has 18 amino acids.

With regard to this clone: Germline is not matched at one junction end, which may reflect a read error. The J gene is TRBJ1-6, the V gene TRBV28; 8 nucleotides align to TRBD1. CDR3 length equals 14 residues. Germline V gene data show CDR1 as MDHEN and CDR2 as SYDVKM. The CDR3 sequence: CASSWTGNNSPPHF. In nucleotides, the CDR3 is TGTGCCAGCAGTTGGACAGGGAATAATTCACCCCCCCACTTT. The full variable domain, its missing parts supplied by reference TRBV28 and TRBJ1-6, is DVKVTQSSRYLVKRTGEKVFLECVQDMDHENMFWYRQDPGLGLRLIYFSYDVKMKEKGDIPEGYSVSREKKERFSLILESASTNQTSMYLCASSWTGNNSPPHFGNGTRLTVT.

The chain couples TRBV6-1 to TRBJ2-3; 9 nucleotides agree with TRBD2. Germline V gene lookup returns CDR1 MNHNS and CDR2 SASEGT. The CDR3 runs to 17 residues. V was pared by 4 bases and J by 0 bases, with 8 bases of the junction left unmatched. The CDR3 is CASSGRLAVASTDTQYF. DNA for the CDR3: TGTGCCAGCAGTGGAAGACTAGCGGTGGCTAGCACAGATACGCAGTATTTT.